What follows are 23 T cell receptor beta chains derived from one specimen sequenced in a study of blood T cell repertoires in COVID-19. Libraries were prepared by immunoSEQ multiplex PCR; TCRdb keeps only in-frame clonotypes and omits some of them. The data contain roughly 50,000 clones, roughly 90% of them singletons. Sequencing used peripheral blood. The receptors were gathered from a human donor in a cohort sampled during active COVID-19.

The chain is built from TRBV6-2 or TRBV6-3 and TRBJ2-3; 7 nucleotides agree with TRBD1. V lost 6 bases, J lost 2 bases, and 11 bases stayed unmatched. The length of the CDR3 is 16 residues. CDR1 MNHEY and CDR2 SVGEGT come from the germline V gene. This CDR3 reads CASRYGQAYNTDTQYF. The CDR3 DNA follows: TGTGCCAGCAGATACGGACAGGCTTATAACACAGATACGCAGTATTTT.

The V gene is TRBV6-5, the J gene TRBJ1-2; D uncertain. The CDR3 has 12 residues. The ends were cut back, 7 bases at V and 0 bases at J, with 6 bases in the middle. Germline lookup yields CDR1 MNHEY and CDR2 SVGAGI. In DNA form, the CDR3 reads TGTGCCAGCATCTCTTCTAACTATGGCTACACCTTC. This translates into CASISSNYGYTF.

This clone appeared once. This sequence joins TRBV29-1 and TRBJ2-3; the D gene is possibly TRBD2 (7 bases). This CDR3 contains 13 residues. Germline V CDR1 and CDR2: SQVTM, ANQGSEA. V dropped 8 bases and J dropped 2 bases, with 14 bases sitting between them. CDR3 loop: CSHTGRATDTQYF. DNA of the CDR3: TGCAGCCACACAGGGAGGGCCACAGATACGCAGTATTTT.

The chain uses TRBV7-2 and TRBJ2-5, with 8 bases fitting TRBD1. V was clipped by 2 bases and J by 5 bases; unmatched bases: 16. This CDR3 is built from 18 residues. Germline CDR1 reads SGHTA; CDR2 reads FQGNSA. CDR3 region: CASSLWGKTGALSETQYF. The CDR3 nucleotides read TGTGCCAGCAGCTTATGGGGCAAGACAGGGGCGCTCTCGGAGACCCAGTACTTC.

This rearrangement joins TRBV11-3 to TRBJ2-1; D is unclear. The CDR3 has 13 amino acids. V lost 4 bases and J 1 base, leaving 5 bases between the germline ends. CDR1 SGHNT and CDR2 YENEEA come from the germline V gene. The CDR3 bases are TGTGCCAGCAGCTCGACTTCCTACAATGAGCAGTTCTTC. Encoded protein: CASSSTSYNEQFF.

This clone is a singleton in its sample. The chain carries TRBV19 and TRBJ1-5; 9 nucleotides line up with TRBD1. The CDR3 has 20 amino acids. Germline V gene lookup returns CDR1 LNHDA and CDR2 SQIVND (reference sequence). With 5 bases clipped from V and 1 base from J, the junction kept 18 bases outside the gene matches. The CDR3 DNA is TGTGCCAGTAGTCCAATTTTCCGGGACAGGGAGTTTATAAGCAATCAGCCCCAGCATTTT. This sequence encodes CASSPIFRDREFISNQPQHF. Combining the CDR3 with reference TRBV19 and TRBJ1-5 gives the whole variable domain DGGITQSPKYLFRKEGQNVTLSCEQNLNHDAMYWYRQDPGQGLRLIYYSQIVNDFQKGDIAEGYSVSREKKESFPLTVTSAQKNPTAFYLCASSPIFRDREFISNQPQHFGDGTRLSIL.

To note about this clone: Its ends do not fully match the called genes, so a read error is possible. CDR3 in amino acids: CANSSSGGGLREQFF. The CDR3 DNA reads TGTGCCAACAGCTCGAGCGGGGGTGGGTTAAGGGAGCAGTTCTTC. This chain joins TRBV7-9 and TRBJ2-1; 8 bases line up with TRBD2. CDR1 is SEHNR and CDR2 is FQNEAQ in the germline V gene (reference sequence). CDR3 length equals 15 residues.

The chain links TRBV3-1 (or the pseudogene TRBV3-2) to TRBJ1-2; 9 bases align to TRBD1. V lost 2 bases to trimming and J lost 4 bases; unmatched junction nucleotides: 2. CDR1 and CDR2 (germline): LGHDT, YNNKEL (reference sequence). The CDR3 is 14 amino acids. CDR3 in amino acids: CASSQRTGAYGYTF. The CDR3 region has the DNA TGTGCCAGCAGCCAACGGACAGGGGCCTATGGCTACACCTTC.

The chain joins TRBV27 to TRBJ1-2; TRBD1 is a possible D gene (5 bases). Per the germline V gene, CDR1 is MNHEY and CDR2 is SMNVEV (reference sequence). The ends were cut back, 2 bases at V and 8 bases at J, with 9 bases in the middle. CDR3 length equals 12 residues. DNA for the CDR3: TGTGCCAGCAGTTTAAAGGGGTTAGGCTACACCTTC. Protein sequence: CASSLKGLGYTF.

The chain couples TRBV19 to TRBJ1-5, with TRBD1 as a possible D gene (6 bases). Per germline, CDR1 LNHDA and CDR2 SQIVND (reference sequence). The CDR3 runs 15 residues. V was clipped by 5 bases and J by 3 bases, with 14 bases between them. CDR3 amino acids: CASSHGTLYNQPQHF. CDR3 bases: TGTGCCAGTAGTCACGGGACACTTTACAATCAGCCCCAGCATTTT.

On this clone: Lacking the conserved final phenylalanine or tryptophan, this CDR3 likely reflects a read error. The chain employs TRBV30 and TRBJ1-6; weak D call: TRBD1 (6 bases). V lost 0 bases and J 6 bases, leaving 9 bases between the germline ends. Germline CDR1 reads GTSNPN; CDR2 reads SVGIG (reference sequence). This CDR3 is 14 amino acids long. The CDR3 nucleotides are TGTGCCTGGAGTGTACTCAGGGGTAATTCACCCCTCCACCTT. Encoded protein: CAWSVLRGNSPLHL.

This chain links TRBV18 with TRBJ1-2; D is undetermined. This CDR3 has 13 amino acids. Germline lookup yields CDR1 KGHSH and CDR2 LQKENI. V lost 3 bases to trimming and J lost 4 bases, with 9 bases between them. The CDR3 is CASSPTGVYGYTF. In DNA, the CDR3 is TGTGCCAGCTCACCGACCGGAGTCTATGGCTACACCTTC. The full variable domain, with the rest looked up from reference TRBV18 and TRBJ1-2, is NAGVMQNPRHLVRRRGQEARLRCSPMKGHSHVYWYRQLPEEGLKFMVYLQKENIIDESGMPKERFSAEFPKEGPSILRIQQVVRGDSAAYFCASSPTGVYGYTFGSGTRLTVV.

The chain links TRBV6-4 to TRBJ1-2; 11 positions match TRBD1. CDR3 length: 14 amino acids. The junction had 6 bases not matched to a gene; V was cut back by 6 bases and J by 6 bases. The germline V gene has CDR1 MRHNA and CDR2 SNTAGT. CDR3 sequence reads: CASSPDRGRDGYTF. CDR3 bases: TGTGCCAGCAGCCCGGACAGGGGGCGAGATGGCTACACCTTC.

The V and J genes are TRBV29-1 and TRBJ2-5; 9 nucleotides align to TRBD1. Germline CDR1 SQVTM, CDR2 ANQGSEA. CDR3 length: 12 amino acids. Trimming cost V 4 bases and J 5 bases; bases outside gene matches: 2. The DNA for the CDR3 is TGCAGCGTTGGACAGGGGGGTGAGACCCAGTACTTC. Its translation is CSVGQGGETQYF.

This chain uses TRBV2 with TRBJ2-2; maybe TRBD1 (6 bases). The V gene lost 6 bases and the J gene lost 4 bases, with 18 bases spanning the gap. Germline loops: CDR1 SNHLY, CDR2 FYNNEI. The length of the CDR3 is 16 residues. The CDR3 sequence: CASSAQGIMSTGELFF. The DNA of the CDR3 is TGTGCCAGCAGCGCACAGGGAATTATGAGCACCGGGGAGCTGTTTTTT.

This clone was counted many times. The CDR3 protein is CASSAFPGQGASNSPLHF. In DNA, the CDR3 is TGTGCCAGCAGCGCTTTTCCGGGACAGGGGGCTAGTAATTCACCCCTCCACTTT. The chain joins TRBV9 to TRBJ1-6; 12 bases fit TRBD1. From germline, CDR1 is SGDLS and CDR2 YYNGEE. V trimming: 3 bases; J trimming: 6 bases; junction bases outside the gene matches: 10. The CDR3 totals 18 residues.

The rearrangement links TRBV27 to TRBJ1-2; D is undetermined. The CDR3 totals 14 residues. Trimming removed 2 bases from V and 3 bases from J, with 10 bases in between. Germline CDR1 and CDR2: MNHEY and SMNVEV (reference sequence). This CDR3 reads CASSLPGRYYGYTF. In DNA, the CDR3 is TGTGCCAGCAGTTTACCTGGCCGCTACTATGGCTACACCTTC.

This sequence joins TRBV6-6 and TRBJ1-2; TRBD1 is a possible D gene (5 bases). CDR1 MNHNY and CDR2 SVGAGI come from the germline V gene (reference sequence). Trimming pared 2 bases from V and 6 bases from J, leaving 10 bases between. The CDR3 sequence is 13 residues long. The CDR3 is CASSYRGENGYTF. CDR3 DNA: TGTGCCAGCAGTTACAGGGGTGAGAATGGCTACACCTTC.

This clone was seen just once. V and J are TRBV5-1 and TRBJ2-1; 11 bases match TRBD2. Per germline, CDR1 SGHRS and CDR2 YFSETQ. The ends lost 2 bases at V and 6 bases at J; junction bases unmatched: 4. The CDR3 sequence is 15 residues long. CDR3 sequence reads: CASSFLAGGGNEQFF. The CDR3 DNA is TGCGCCAGCAGCTTCCTAGCGGGGGGTGGCAATGAGCAGTTCTTC. The complete variable domain, with remaining parts taken from reference TRBV5-1 and TRBJ2-1, reads KAGVTQTPRYLIKTRGQQVTLSCSPISGHRSVSWYQQTPGQGLQFLFEYFSETQRNKGNFPGRFSGRQFSNSRSEMNVSTLELGDSALYLCASSFLAGGGNEQFFGPGTRLTVL.

The chain joins TRBV5-4 to TRBJ2-1; the D gene is possibly TRBD2 (7 bases). From germline, CDR1 is SGHNT and CDR2 YYREEE (reference sequence). Trimming shortened V by 4 bases and J by 4 bases, and 12 bases separated the two germline ends. The CDR3 contains 14 residues. The CDR3 coding sequence is TGTGCCAGCAGCGGGGGGGCCGGATACAATGAGCAGTTCTTC. This codes for CASSGGAGYNEQFF.

This clone was found once. The chain couples TRBV2 to TRBJ1-2, with 7 bases matching TRBD1. The ends lost 7 bases at V and 9 bases at J; junction bases unmatched: 17. CDR3 length: 15 residues. Germline V CDR1 and CDR2: SNHLY, FYNNEI. This chain's CDR3 is CASTPRTGELSRYTF. The CDR3 nucleotides are TGTGCCAGCACCCCCCGGACAGGAGAACTTTCGCGCTACACCTTC.

The J gene is TRBJ1-2, the V gene TRBV7-3, with TRBD1 matching 7 bases. Trimming removed 1 base from V and 4 bases from J; junction bases left unmatched: 6. The CDR3 has 15 residues. Germline CDR1 is SGHTA and CDR2 is FQGTGA. This chain's CDR3 is CASSLKGGFGYGYTF. The CDR3 bases are TGTGCCAGCAGCTTAAAAGGGGGCTTTGGCTATGGCTACACCTTC.

The rearrangement uses TRBV6-4 and TRBJ2-1, with 7 bases that match TRBD2. Germline CDR1 MRHNA, CDR2 SNTAGT. The CDR3 length is 13 residues. Trimming cost V 6 bases and J 10 bases; bases outside gene matches: 9. The CDR3 reads CASSPDSAGEQFF. Here the CDR3 DNA reads TGTGCCAGCAGCCCGGACTCAGCGGGGGAGCAGTTCTTC.